Shown below are 25 T cell receptor beta chains from a single sample sequenced in a study of cytomegalovirus exposure and HLA in healthy donors. 60 Vbeta and 13 Jbeta primers were used in PCR. Produced via immunoSEQ multiplex PCR; TCRdb's table is partial and in-frame only. The repertoire holds around 260,000 clones, with 80% as singletons. The sample was PBMCs. Source of these receptors: a girl aged 2 to 10 in good health and CMV-seronegative.

The chain is built from TRBV19 and TRBJ2-5; D not certain. V was trimmed by 4 bases and J by 4 bases, leaving 16 bases between them. Germline loops: CDR1 LNHDA, CDR2 SQIVND (reference sequence). The CDR3 is made up of 15 amino acids. CDR3 sequence reads: CASSTAASAPETQYF. CDR3 bases: TGTGCCAGTAGTACAGCCGCCTCAGCGCCAGAGACCCAGTACTTC.

The chain has TRBV5-1 and TRBJ2-7, with 8 bases fitting TRBD1. The CDR3 extends over 17 amino acids. Germline CDR1 reads SGHRS; CDR2 reads YFSETQ. Germline trimming cut 4 bases from V and 1 base from J; bases unmatched to any gene: 13. This CDR3 is CASSPRKGGQGSYEQYF. The CDR3 DNA reads as TGCGCCAGCAGCCCCAGGAAGGGCGGACAGGGATCCTACGAGCAGTACTTC.

This rearrangement joins TRBV4-1 to TRBJ1-5, with D possibly TRBD1 on 6 matching bases. CDR1 MGHRA and CDR2 YSYEKL come from the germline V gene. The CDR3 length is 15 residues. The ends were cut back, 3 bases at V and 9 bases at J, with 18 bases in the middle. CDR3: CASSQVPDSGTPQHF. CDR3 sequence (DNA): TGCGCCAGCAGCCAGGTCCCGGACAGTGGAACGCCCCAGCATTTT.

CDR3 DNA: TGTGCCAGCAGGGGGACAGCCCTCAATCAGCCCCAGCATTTT. Its translation is CASRGTALNQPQHF. The V call is TRBV6-1, the J call TRBJ1-5; 7 positions agree with TRBD1. J was trimmed by 3 bases and V by 6 bases; bases with no gene match: 5. The CDR3 totals 14 residues. Germline lookup yields CDR1 MNHNS and CDR2 SASEGT.

CDR3 sequence (DNA): TGTGCCAGCAGTGATACAAGTGGACTTCCAGCCTACGAGCAGTACTTC. It is translated as CASSDTSGLPAYEQYF. This sequence joins TRBV28 and TRBJ2-7, with D perhaps matching TRBD2 (5 bases). Germline V lookup: CDR1 MDHEN, CDR2 SYDVKM. Trimming shortened V by 5 bases and J by 2 bases, and 19 bases separated the two germline ends. The CDR3 has 16 amino acids.

This clone has a handful of counts. This chain joins TRBV5-1 and TRBJ2-5; the D gene is possibly TRBD1 (6 bases). CDR1 and CDR2 from the germline V gene are SGHRS and YFSETQ. Trimming removed 2 bases from V and 4 bases from J, with 12 bases in between. This CDR3 has 14 residues. The chain's CDR3 is CASSLTGSGETQYF. The CDR3 nucleotides are TGCGCCAGCAGCTTAACAGGGTCGGGAGAGACCCAGTACTTC.

This clone was observed a few times. The gene calls are TRBV5-4 and TRBJ2-1; possibly TRBD2 for D (5 bases). The V end was cut by 5 bases, the J end by 0 bases, with 15 bases between. This CDR3 spans 16 amino acids. The germline V gene has CDR1 SGHNT and CDR2 YYREEE (reference sequence). The CDR3 DNA reads TGTGCCAGCAGTCCAGGTGAGGGTAGCTCCTACAATGAGCAGTTCTTC. It translates to CASSPGEGSSYNEQFF.

The chain links TRBV5-1 to TRBJ1-1; 7 nucleotides align to TRBD1. J gave up 3 bases and V 4 bases, and 6 bases lay outside the gene matches. The CDR3 extends over 14 amino acids. Germline V gene lookup returns CDR1 SGHRS and CDR2 YFSETQ. DNA of the CDR3: TGCGCCAGCAGCCCCTCGGACAGGCACACTGAAGCTTTCTTT. Translated, it gives CASSPSDRHTEAFF. Looking up the rest from reference TRBV5-1 and TRBJ1-1 gives the full variable domain: KAGVTQTPRYLIKTRGQQVTLSCSPISGHRSVSWYQQTPGQGLQFLFEYFSETQRNKGNFPGRFSGRQFSNSRSEMNVSTLELGDSALYLCASSPSDRHTEAFFGQGTRLTVV.

The rearrangement joins TRBV6-6 to TRBJ2-2; D ambiguous. Germline CDR1 and CDR2: MNHNY and SVGAGI (reference sequence). V was pared by 6 bases and J by 2 bases, with 7 bases between. The CDR3 contains 13 residues. CDR3 loop: CASSRQNTGELFF. The CDR3 nucleotides are TGTGCCAGCAGCCGACAAAACACCGGGGAGCTGTTTTTT.

This chain links TRBV4-1 with TRBJ2-5, with 7 bases that match TRBD1. The V gene's germline CDR1 is MGHRA and CDR2 YSYEKL. V lost 0 bases and J lost 0; bases outside the gene matches: 7. The CDR3 contains 17 residues. The chain's CDR3 is CASSQDFGTVYQETQYF. The DNA of the CDR3 is TGCGCCAGCAGCCAAGACTTCGGGACAGTGTACCAAGAGACCCAGTACTTC.

A few counts support this clone. The rearrangement joins TRBV5-4 to TRBJ2-4; perhaps TRBD2 as D (5 bases). V lost 5 bases, J lost 6 bases, and 15 bases lay in between. The CDR3 totals 14 residues. Germline V gives CDR1 SGHNT, CDR2 YYREEE (reference sequence). The CDR3 DNA is TGTGCCAGCAGGGATCGAGGCGCGGGAAACATTCAGTACTTC. Encoded protein: CASRDRGAGNIQYF. The complete variable domain, with remaining parts taken from reference TRBV5-4 and TRBJ2-4, reads ETGVTQSPTHLIKTRGQQVTLRCSSQSGHNTVSWYQQALGQGPQFIFQYYREEENGRGNFPPRFSGLQFPNYSSELNVNALELDDSALYLCASRDRGAGNIQYFGAGTRLSVL.

The chain is built from TRBV28 and TRBJ2-7, with D tentatively TRBD2 (5 bases). The V end was cut by 10 bases, the J end by 6 bases, with 13 bases between. The CDR3 has 11 amino acids. CDR1 is MDHEN, CDR2 SYDVKM, per germline. This CDR3 is CATNPGFEQYF. The CDR3 coding sequence is TGTGCCACCAACCCGGGGTTCGAGCAGTACTTC.

This chain uses TRBV5-1 with TRBJ1-5; possible D gene TRBD1, 5 bases. Trimming removed 4 bases at V and 6 bases at J, with 8 bases between. Germline lookup yields CDR1 SGHRS and CDR2 YFSETQ. The CDR3 contains 12 residues. The CDR3: CASSLGVQPQHF. The CDR3 coding sequence is TGCGCCAGCAGCCTAGGGGTTCAGCCCCAGCATTTT.

The chain employs TRBV27 and TRBJ2-4, with 7 nucleotides matching TRBD2. The CDR3 has 13 residues. The V gene's germline CDR1 is MNHEY and CDR2 SMNVEV (reference sequence). With 2 bases clipped from V and 9 bases from J, the junction kept 4 bases outside the gene matches. The CDR3 protein is CASSLSGGGIQYF. The CDR3 DNA reads as TGTGCCAGCAGTTTAAGTGGGGGGGGCATTCAGTACTTC.

The chain links TRBV2 to TRBJ1-5; 8 bases fit TRBD1. Unmatched junction bases numbered 7, after V lost 4 bases and J lost 5 bases. The V gene's germline CDR1 is SNHLY and CDR2 FYNNEI. The CDR3 is 15 amino acids. This CDR3 is CASSVGRGPYQPQHF. CDR3 nucleotide sequence: TGTGCCAGCAGTGTGGGCAGGGGGCCTTATCAGCCCCAGCATTTT.

This sequence joins TRBV29-1 and TRBJ2-5, with a tentative D call TRBD2 (6 bases). The germline CDR1 and CDR2 sequences are SQVTM and ANQGSEA. V lost 7 bases, J lost 5 bases, and 17 bases lay in between. This CDR3 is 13 amino acids long. The CDR3 is CSAQIGGWETQYF. CDR3 sequence (DNA): TGCAGCGCCCAAATTGGGGGGTGGGAGACCCAGTACTTC. The full variable domain, in which reference TRBV29-1 and TRBJ2-5 provide the parts outside the CDR3, is SAVISQKPSRDICQRGTSLTIQCQVDSQVTMMFWYRQQPGQSLTLIATANQGSEATYESGFVIDKFPISRPNLTFSTLTVSNMSPEDSSIYLCSAQIGGWETQYFGPGTRLLVL.

The CDR3 DNA sequence: TGTGCCAGCAGCGGACAGGGGACCTACGAGCAGTACTTC. Translation: CASSGQGTYEQYF. The chain is built from TRBV6-1 and TRBJ2-7, with 9 bases aligning to TRBD1. The CDR3 has 13 amino acids. V lost 6 bases and J lost 2; bases outside the gene matches: 2. Germline V lookup: CDR1 MNHNS, CDR2 SASEGT.

This clone was picked up one time. The chain combines TRBV7-6 with TRBJ2-7; D perhaps matches TRBD2 (6 bases). Germline loops: CDR1 SGHVS, CDR2 FNYEAQ. CDR3 length: 14 amino acids. The ends were cut back, 1 base at V and 6 bases at J, with 13 bases in the middle. This CDR3 reads CASSLVVEGGEQYF. DNA for the CDR3: TGTGCCAGCAGCTTAGTAGTGGAGGGAGGCGAGCAGTACTTC.

This clone has a handful of counts. In DNA form, the CDR3 reads TGTGCCAGCAGTTTCAACCCCCGGGGAGGCTCCTACAATGAGCAGTTCTTC. It yields the protein CASSFNPRGGSYNEQFF. The gene calls are TRBV28 and TRBJ2-1, with D perhaps TRBD2 (6 bases). The CDR3 runs 17 residues. Germline V gene sequence: CDR1 MDHEN, CDR2 SYDVKM. V lost 3 bases and J lost 0, with 15 bases in between.

The genes are TRBV27 and TRBJ1-5; possible D gene TRBD1, 5 bases. There are 15 residues in the CDR3. Germline lookup yields CDR1 MNHEY and CDR2 SMNVEV (reference sequence). Trimming removed 7 bases at V and 1 base at J, with 14 bases between. CDR3 in DNA: TGTGCCAGCAAAGGTGCAGGGTTAAGCAATCAGCCCCAGCATTTT. Protein product: CASKGAGLSNQPQHF.

The V gene is TRBV28, the J gene TRBJ1-6; D gene uncertain. The CDR3 has 16 amino acids. Germline CDR1 and CDR2: MDHEN and SYDVKM. V lost 6 bases and J 9 bases, leaving 21 bases between the germline ends. As DNA, the CDR3 is TGTGCCAGCAGATCCTCCCGCGGGTCCAGAATTTCACCCCTCCACTTT. This gives the protein CASRSSRGSRISPLHF.

The chain links TRBV9 to TRBJ2-5; 9 bases line up with TRBD2. V lost 1 base, J lost 5 bases, and 12 bases stayed unmatched. This CDR3 comprises 17 residues. In germline, CDR1 is SGDLS, CDR2 YYNGEE. CDR3 sequence reads: CASSVSLLSGGSETQYF. CDR3 DNA sequence: TGTGCCAGCAGCGTATCGCTACTTAGCGGGGGATCTGAGACCCAGTACTTC.

This clone was seen a single time. V is TRBV11-3 and J is TRBJ2-3; maybe TRBD2 (7 bases). The CDR3 consists of 14 residues. CDR1 and CDR2 from the germline V gene are SGHNT and YENEEA. The V end lost 3 bases, the J end lost 2 bases, and 9 bases lay between the germline ends. This chain's CDR3 is CASSLGGATDTQYF. The CDR3 nucleotides are TGTGCCAGCAGCTTGGGGGGGGCCACAGATACGCAGTATTTT.

The chain recombines TRBV7-9 with TRBJ1-1; D call uncertain. The CDR3 covers 14 residues. Trimming shortened V by 0 bases and J by 0 bases, and 5 bases separated the two germline ends. CDR1 SEHNR and CDR2 FQNEAQ come from the germline V gene (reference sequence). CDR3 coding DNA: TGTGCCAGCAGCTTAGCGCCGGTGAACACTGAAGCTTTCTTT. This translates into CASSLAPVNTEAFF.

V is TRBV19 and J is TRBJ1-1, with D maybe TRBD1 (5 bases). This CDR3 comprises 15 residues. The germline gives CDR1 LNHDA, CDR2 SQIVND (reference sequence). V lost 1 base, J lost 5 bases, and 14 bases lay in between. CDR3 in DNA: TGTGCCAGTAGTATAGCATCGGGGGTTGGGACTGAAGCTTTCTTT. Its protein is CASSIASGVGTEAFF.